Listed below are T cell receptor beta chains from one sample, sequenced in a study of T cells after yellow fever vaccination. TCRdb used MiXCR to reprocess the 5' RACE reads, holding one entry per CDR3 protein. The sample yields 200,000 to 300,000 distinct CDR3 sequences, approximately 13% seen once. Sequences were derived from CD4+ T cells sorted from PBMCs, sampled 45 days after the yellow fever booster vaccination. Receptor source: a man aged 25-45 years who received the YFV17D yellow fever vaccine. Each CDR3 is given with its conserved first and last residue. The D gene is left open where the match is weak. Only part of the rows carry a size: once, few, many, or a class if the clone is expanded.

D	size	J	V	DNA	CDR3
-	few	TRBJ2-3	TRBV6-5	TGTGCCAGCAGTTACAGCGGAGCGGATACGCAGTATTTT	CASSYSGADTQYF
TRBD1	once	TRBJ1-5	TRBV30	TGTGCCTGGGGTGCCGGGACAGGACAGCCCCAGCATTTT	CAWGAGTGQPQHF
TRBD2	-	TRBJ2-1	TRBV20-1	TGCAGTGCTAGCCGACGGCGGGAGGAGTTCTTC	CSASRRREEFF
-	few	TRBJ2-1	TRBV6-2/TRBV6-3	TGTGCCAGCCAAAAGTCCTACAATGAGCAGTTCTTC	CASQKSYNEQFF
-	few	TRBJ2-1	TRBV7-2	TGTGCCAGCACCCGGAGGAATGAGCAGTTCTTC	CASTRRNEQFF
TRBD1	few	TRBJ1-1	TRBV7-2	TGTGCCAGCAGCTTAGGGGGGACAGGGAACACTGAAGCTTTCTTT	CASSLGGTGNTEAFF
-	-	TRBJ1-6	TRBV29-1	TGCAGCGTTTCGGAGACCTATAATTCACCCCTCCACTTT	CSVSETYNSPLHF
TRBD1	many	TRBJ2-7	TRBV12-3/TRBV12-4	TGTGCCAGCAGGCGGACAGGGGAAGCCTACGAGCAGTACTTC	CASRRTGEAYEQYF
-	-	TRBJ1-1	TRBV7-9	TGTGCCAGCAGTATAACTCGAACGGGGGCGATCACTGAAGCTTTCTTT	CASSITRTGAITEAFF
TRBD1	few	TRBJ2-7	TRBV10-3	TGTGCCATCAGAGGACAGGGTGAGGAAAACGAGCAGTACTTC	CAIRGQGEENEQYF
TRBD2	few	TRBJ2-1	TRBV3-1	TGTGCCAGCACCCGGGGGGGCAGTGAGCAGTTCTTC	CASTRGGSEQFF
TRBD1	few	TRBJ2-2	TRBV12-3/TRBV12-4	TGTGCCAGCACCCTTACAGGGGGCGTTGGGCCCGGGGAGCTGTTTTTT	CASTLTGGVGPGELFF
-	few	TRBJ2-7	TRBV20-1	TGCAGTGCGAGGACAGGCGCGGGATCCTACGAGCAGTACTTC	CSARTGAGSYEQYF
TRBD2	few	TRBJ2-1	TRBV4-2	TGTGCCAGCAGCCAAGACCTAGCGGGACGAAATGAGCAGTTCTTC	CASSQDLAGRNEQFF
-	-	TRBJ2-3	TRBV9	TGTGCCAGCAGCTCTGGGCTACACACAGATACGCAGTATTTT	CASSSGLHTDTQYF
-	few	TRBJ2-3	TRBV6-5	TGTGCCAGCAGTTCCAATGGACGGAGCACAGATACGCAGTATTTT	CASSSNGRSTDTQYF
TRBD1	few	TRBJ2-7	TRBV7-2	TGTGCCAGCAGCTTAGCGGGACAGGAGTACTACGAGCAGTACTTC	CASSLAGQEYYEQYF
-	few	TRBJ2-3	TRBV7-2	TGTGCCAGCAGCTACGTCACGACAGGTACAGATACGCAGTATTTT	CASSYVTTGTDTQYF
-	-	TRBJ2-2	TRBV7-6	TGTGCCATCAGCCCACGAGGGAGAGGCCCGACCACCGGGGAGCTGTTTTTT	CAISPRGRGPTTGELFF
TRBD2	-	TRBJ2-7	TRBV4-3	TGCGCCAGCAGCCAAGATTTCGGCGGGGGTTCCTACGAGCAGTACTTC	CASSQDFGGGSYEQYF
-	many	TRBJ1-5	TRBV18	TGTGCCAGCCCGACGGGGGACACGTTTTATCAGCCCCAGCATTTT	CASPTGDTFYQPQHF
-	many	TRBJ2-1	TRBV10-3	TGTGCCATCAGGGACGAAGGGGCTAACGAGCAGTTCTTC	CAIRDEGANEQFF
-	-	TRBJ2-5	TRBV10-3	TGTGCCATCAGTGAGTCGGAAGAGACCCAGTACTTC	CAISESEETQYF
-	many	TRBJ2-5	TRBV27	TGTGCCAGCAGTTTAAGGGGGGCGTACCAAGAGACCCAGTACTTC	CASSLRGAYQETQYF
TRBD1	-	TRBJ1-1	TRBV12-3/TRBV12-4	TGTGCCAGCAGTAGACAGGGGGAAGCTTTCTTT	CASSRQGEAFF
TRBD2	few	TRBJ2-1	TRBV20-1	TGCAGTGCTAGAGGTGGACTAGCGGGAGTAACCTACAATGAGCAGTTCTTC	CSARGGLAGVTYNEQFF
TRBD1	-	TRBJ1-2	TRBV20-1	TGCAGTGCTAGAGGGGGGACAGGGAACTATGGCTACACCTTC	CSARGGTGNYGYTF
TRBD2	-	TRBJ2-5	TRBV24-1	TGTGCCACCAGTGACCCTAGCGGGAGTTGGAAGACCCAGTACTTC	CATSDPSGSWKTQYF
-	-	TRBJ2-7	TRBV30	TGTGCCTCGAAGGGAACATCCGAGCAGTACTTC	CASKGTSEQYF
TRBD1	few	TRBJ2-2	TRBV3-1	TGTGCCAGCAGCCAAGCAGGACAGGGGAACACCGGGGAGCTGTTTTTT	CASSQAGQGNTGELFF
-	few	TRBJ2-4	TRBV6-5	TGTGCCAGCAGTTACTCGTTGGGAGTTTTGGCGTCCAAAAACATTCAGTACTTC	CASSYSLGVLASKNIQYF
-	few	TRBJ2-7	TRBV7-2	TGTGCCAGCAGCTTACGCTCCTACGAGCAGTACTTC	CASSLRSYEQYF
-	-	TRBJ2-1	TRBV12-3/TRBV12-4	TGTGCCAGCAGTTTAGGACCCACTGGAACCTACAATGAGCAGTTCTTC	CASSLGPTGTYNEQFF
-	many	TRBJ2-5	TRBV20-1	TGCAGTACGCAAAGAGTAGAGACCCAGTACTTC	CSTQRVETQYF
-	many	TRBJ2-4	TRBV7-2	TGTGCCAGCAGCCAGGCCGACAGAGCGATAAACATTCAGTACTTC	CASSQADRAINIQYF
TRBD2	few	TRBJ2-5	TRBV10-3	TGTGCCATCAGTGAGCCGACTAGCGGCGGAGAGACCCAGTACTTC	CAISEPTSGGETQYF
-	-	TRBJ2-7	TRBV5-1	TGCGCCAGCAGCTTCGGGACCCCCGGTGGGATCGAGCAGTACTTC	CASSFGTPGGIEQYF
-	few	TRBJ2-5	TRBV5-1	TGCGCCAGCAGCTTGGACAGAGTCCAAGAGACCCAGTACTTC	CASSLDRVQETQYF
TRBD1	few	TRBJ1-2	TRBV12-3/TRBV12-4	TGTGCCAGCAGTTCCCAGACAGGGTACTATGGCTACACCTTC	CASSSQTGYYGYTF
-	few	TRBJ2-1	TRBV5-6	TGTGCCAGCAGCCCAAACCAGGGGTGGAATGAGCAGTTCTTC	CASSPNQGWNEQFF
-	few	TRBJ1-3	TRBV10-2	TGCGCCAGCAGACCGGACACTTCTGGAAACACCATATATTTT	CASRPDTSGNTIYF
-	many	TRBJ1-3	TRBV7-6	TGTGCCAGCAGTCACTTGGGACAAACTGGAAACACCATATATTTT	CASSHLGQTGNTIYF
TRBD1	-	TRBJ2-5	TRBV30	TGTGCCTGGAGTTCTCGAACTGACAGGGTGAGGGAGACCCAGTACTTC	CAWSSRTDRVRETQYF
TRBD2	-	TRBJ2-3	TRBV29-1	TGCAGCGTCCGACTAGCGGGAGGGGATACGCAGTATTTT	CSVRLAGGDTQYF
-	few	TRBJ2-2	TRBV6-5	TGTGCCAGCTTTCAGACGAACACCGGGGAGCTGTTTTTT	CASFQTNTGELFF
-	few	TRBJ2-5	TRBV5-1	TGCGCCAGCGGTTCAGAGACTATGCAAGAGACCCAGTACTTC	CASGSETMQETQYF
TRBD1	few	TRBJ1-1	TRBV20-1	TGCAGTGCCCGTGTGAGGGACAGGGACACTGAAGCTTTCTTT	CSARVRDRDTEAFF
-	-	TRBJ2-7	TRBV6-6	TGTGCCAGCAGCCTCGTTAAAGGAGAGCAGTACTTC	CASSLVKGEQYF
-	few	TRBJ2-2	TRBV12-3/TRBV12-4	TGTGCCAGCAGTTTGAGGCTGTACACCGGGGAGCTGTTTTTT	CASSLRLYTGELFF
-	few	TRBJ2-6	TRBV27	TGTGCCAGCAGTCGGGTCTCTGGGGCCAACGTCCTGACTTTC	CASSRVSGANVLTF
-	-	TRBJ2-1	TRBV12-3/TRBV12-4	TGTGCCAGCGGCCCGGGGTCCTTCTCCTACAATGAGCAGTTCTTC	CASGPGSFSYNEQFF